The clone carrying this T cell receptor beta chain was observed at least ten times. The antigen is unknown. Trimming pared 6 bases from V and 3 bases from J, leaving 18 bases between. CDR1 is DFQATT and CDR2 is SNEGSKA in the germline V gene (reference sequence). This CDR3 is 15 amino acids long. This specimen comes from a study of T-cell memory formation after mild COVID-19. Whole-study findings and limits: The study found contracting CD4+ clones mainly in CM and EM and contracting CD8+ clones in EMRA.

Constant-segment-primed 5'RACE gave TCR alpha and TCR beta cDNA libraries with sample barcodes and UMIs. MiXCR, applied by TCRdb to the 5' RACE reads, yields one record per CDR3 protein. The repertoire holds approximately 480,000 distinct CDR3 sequences, 15% to 20% seen once, with around an eighth in the top ten. The clonotype comes from an adult woman who had mild COVID-19 (a few samples of this study predate the infection). Cell type and time point are not known. The chain combines TRBV20-1 with TRBJ1-5; possible D gene TRBD1, 5 bases. What was sequenced was PBMCs or a T cell subset sorted from them (not recorded which). CDR3 protein: CSANTGVPTNQPQHF. As DNA, the CDR3 is TGCAGTGCGAACACGGGGGTGCCCACCAATCAGCCCCAGCATTTT.